This T cell receptor beta chain was identified in a study of T cells in Graves' hyperthyroidism and ophthalmopathy. The CDR3 spans 15 residues. The ends were cut back, 5 bases at V and 0 bases at J, with 12 bases in the middle. The germline V gene has CDR1 LNHDA and CDR2 SQIVND (reference sequence). Amplification yielded TCR beta CDR3 regions, with RNA transcripts as the source. Initially, a first-round RT-PCR of the TCR CDR3 employed the HTBI primer set. TCRdb used MiXCR to reprocess the multiplex PCR reads, holding one entry per CDR3 protein. The sample records more than 150,000 distinct CDR3 sequences, approximately 15% being singletons. The sample holds many counts of this clonotype.

Sequencing was performed on blood. The genes are TRBV19 and TRBJ2-3; TRBD2 might be the D (5 bases). The TCR sequence derives from a woman aged 50 to 60 with Graves' hyperthyroidism. CDR3 DNA: TGTGCCAGTAGTTTACTAGGAGCTAGCACAGATACGCAGTATTTT. This sequence encodes CASSLLGASTDTQYF.